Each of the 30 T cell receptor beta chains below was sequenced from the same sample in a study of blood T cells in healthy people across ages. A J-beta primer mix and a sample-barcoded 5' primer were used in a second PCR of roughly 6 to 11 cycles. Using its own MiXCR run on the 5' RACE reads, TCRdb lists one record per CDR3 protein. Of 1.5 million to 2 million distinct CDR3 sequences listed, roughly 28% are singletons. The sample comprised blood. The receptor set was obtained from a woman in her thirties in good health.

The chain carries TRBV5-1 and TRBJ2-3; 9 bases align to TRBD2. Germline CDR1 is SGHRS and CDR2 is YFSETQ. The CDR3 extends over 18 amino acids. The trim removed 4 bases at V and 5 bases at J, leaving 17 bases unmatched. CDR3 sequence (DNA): TGCGCCAGCAGCCTCCCCTCCGCTCGCGGGAGGGCCTTAGATACGCAGTATTTT. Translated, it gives CASSLPSARGRALDTQYF.

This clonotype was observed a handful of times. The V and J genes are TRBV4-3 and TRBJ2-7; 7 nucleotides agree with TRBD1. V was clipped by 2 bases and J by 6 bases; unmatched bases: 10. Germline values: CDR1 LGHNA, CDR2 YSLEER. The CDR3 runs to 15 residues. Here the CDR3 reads CASSQLADRAGEQYF. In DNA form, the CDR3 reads TGCGCCAGCAGCCAACTGGCCGACAGGGCCGGCGAGCAGTACTTC.

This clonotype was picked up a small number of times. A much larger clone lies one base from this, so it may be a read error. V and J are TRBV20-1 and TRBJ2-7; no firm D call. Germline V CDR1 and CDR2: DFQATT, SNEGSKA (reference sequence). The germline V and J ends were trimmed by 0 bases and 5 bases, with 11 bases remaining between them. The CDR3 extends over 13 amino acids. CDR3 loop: CSARDPKENEQYF. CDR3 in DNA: TGCAGTGCTAGAGATCCCAAGGAAAACGAGCAGTACTTC.

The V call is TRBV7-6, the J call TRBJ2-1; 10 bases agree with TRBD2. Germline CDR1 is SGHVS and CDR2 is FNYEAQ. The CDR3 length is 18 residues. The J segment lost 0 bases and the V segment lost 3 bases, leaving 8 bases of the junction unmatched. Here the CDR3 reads CASSFRLAGMSSYNEQFF. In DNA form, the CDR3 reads TGTGCCAGCAGCTTCAGACTAGCGGGTATGAGCTCCTACAATGAGCAGTTCTTC.

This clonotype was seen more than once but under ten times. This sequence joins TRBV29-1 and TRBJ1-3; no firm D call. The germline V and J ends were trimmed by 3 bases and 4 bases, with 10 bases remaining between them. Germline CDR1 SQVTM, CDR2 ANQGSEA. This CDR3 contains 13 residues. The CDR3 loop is CSVEPPPGNTIYF. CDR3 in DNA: TGCAGCGTTGAGCCACCCCCCGGAAACACCATATATTTT.

CDR3: CASSLRAGAGYNEQYF. CDR3 sequence (DNA): TGTGCCAGCAGCTTGAGAGCGGGAGCCGGCTACAATGAGCAGTACTTC. The gene calls are TRBV7-2 and TRBJ2-7, with 8 bases matching TRBD2. After removal of 3 bases from V and 7 bases from J, the junction contained 14 bases not matched to a gene. CDR3 length equals 16 residues. Per the germline V gene, CDR1 is SGHTA and CDR2 is FQGNSA.

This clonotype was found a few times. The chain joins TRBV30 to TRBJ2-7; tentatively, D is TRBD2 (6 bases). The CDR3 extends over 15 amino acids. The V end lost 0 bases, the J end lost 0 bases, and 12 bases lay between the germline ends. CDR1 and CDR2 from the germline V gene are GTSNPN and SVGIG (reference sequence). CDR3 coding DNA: TGTGCCTGGAGTGTACTTGGGACTCTCTCCTACGAGCAGTACTTC. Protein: CAWSVLGTLSYEQYF.

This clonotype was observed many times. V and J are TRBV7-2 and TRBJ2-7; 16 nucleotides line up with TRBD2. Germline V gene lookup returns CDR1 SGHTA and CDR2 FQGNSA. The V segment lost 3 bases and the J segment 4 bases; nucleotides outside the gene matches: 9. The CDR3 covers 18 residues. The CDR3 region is CASSFVKGLAGGSYEQYF. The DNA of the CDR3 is TGTGCCAGCAGCTTTGTCAAGGGACTAGCGGGAGGGTCGTACGAGCAGTACTTC.

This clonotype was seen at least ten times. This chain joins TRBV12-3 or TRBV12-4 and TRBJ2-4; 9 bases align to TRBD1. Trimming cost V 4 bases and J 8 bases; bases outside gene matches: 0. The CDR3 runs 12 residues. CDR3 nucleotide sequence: TGTGCCAGCAGTTGGACAGGGGACATTCAGTACTTC. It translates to CASSWTGDIQYF.

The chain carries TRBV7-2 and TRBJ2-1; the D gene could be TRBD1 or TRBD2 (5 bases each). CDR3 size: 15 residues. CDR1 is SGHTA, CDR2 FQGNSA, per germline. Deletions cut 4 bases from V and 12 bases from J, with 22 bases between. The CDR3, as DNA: TGTGCCAGCAGCTCAATTGACACCGGGACCTCACGGCAGTTCTTC. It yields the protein CASSSIDTGTSRQFF.

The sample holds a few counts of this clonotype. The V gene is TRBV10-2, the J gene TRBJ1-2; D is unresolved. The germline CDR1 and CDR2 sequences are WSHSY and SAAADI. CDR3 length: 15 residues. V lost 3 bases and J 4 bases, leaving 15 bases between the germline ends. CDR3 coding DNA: TGCGCCAGCAGTGAATCAGTCAAGAGTCGCTATGGCTACACCTTC. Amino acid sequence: CASSESVKSRYGYTF.

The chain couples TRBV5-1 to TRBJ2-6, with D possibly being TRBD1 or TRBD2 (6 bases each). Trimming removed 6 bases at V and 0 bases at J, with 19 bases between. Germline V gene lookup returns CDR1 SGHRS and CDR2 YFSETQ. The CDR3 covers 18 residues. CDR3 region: CASIWRGTGSSGANVLTF. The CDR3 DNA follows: TGCGCCAGCATCTGGAGGGGGACGGGGAGCTCTGGGGCCAACGTCCTGACTTTC.

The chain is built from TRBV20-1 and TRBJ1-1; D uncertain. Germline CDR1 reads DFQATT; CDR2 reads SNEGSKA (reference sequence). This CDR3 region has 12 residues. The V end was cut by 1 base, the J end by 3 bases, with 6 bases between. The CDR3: CSARGWDTEAFF. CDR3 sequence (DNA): TGCAGTGCTAGAGGTTGGGACACTGAAGCTTTCTTT.

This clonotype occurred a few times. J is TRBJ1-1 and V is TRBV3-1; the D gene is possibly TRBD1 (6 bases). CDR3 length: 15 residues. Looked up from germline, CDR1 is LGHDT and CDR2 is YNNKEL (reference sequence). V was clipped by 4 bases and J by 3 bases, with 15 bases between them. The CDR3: CASSRRGGLDTEAFF. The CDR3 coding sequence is TGTGCCAGCAGCCGACGGGGGGGGCTGGACACTGAAGCTTTCTTT.

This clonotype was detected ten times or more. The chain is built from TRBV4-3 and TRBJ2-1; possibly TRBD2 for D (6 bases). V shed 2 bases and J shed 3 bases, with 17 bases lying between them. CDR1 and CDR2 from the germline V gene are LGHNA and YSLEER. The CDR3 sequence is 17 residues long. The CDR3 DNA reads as TGCGCCAGCAGCCAATCCTTAGCGGAGGGGCTCTACAATGAGCAGTTCTTC. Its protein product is CASSQSLAEGLYNEQFF.

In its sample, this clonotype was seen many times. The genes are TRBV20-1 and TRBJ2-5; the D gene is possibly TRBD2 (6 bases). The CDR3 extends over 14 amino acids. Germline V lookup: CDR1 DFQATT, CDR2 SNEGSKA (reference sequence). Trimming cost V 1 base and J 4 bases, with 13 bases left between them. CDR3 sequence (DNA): TGCAGTGCTAGAGTCGGGGGAGCGGCAGAGACCCAGTACTTC. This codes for CSARVGGAAETQYF.

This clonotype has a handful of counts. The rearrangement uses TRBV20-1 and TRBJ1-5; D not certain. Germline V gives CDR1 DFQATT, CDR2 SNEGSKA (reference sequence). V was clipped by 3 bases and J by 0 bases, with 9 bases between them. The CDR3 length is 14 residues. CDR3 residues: CSASSSNSNQPQHF. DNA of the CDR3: TGCAGTGCTAGTTCCAGCAATAGCAATCAGCCCCAGCATTTT.

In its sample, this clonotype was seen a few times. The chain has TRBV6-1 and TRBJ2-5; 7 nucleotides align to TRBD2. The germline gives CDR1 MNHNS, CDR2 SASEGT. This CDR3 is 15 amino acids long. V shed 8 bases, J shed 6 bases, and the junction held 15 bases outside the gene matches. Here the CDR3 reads CASASSGGIRKTQYF. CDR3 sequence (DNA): TGTGCCAGCGCCTCCTCGGGGGGTATACGGAAGACCCAGTACTTC.

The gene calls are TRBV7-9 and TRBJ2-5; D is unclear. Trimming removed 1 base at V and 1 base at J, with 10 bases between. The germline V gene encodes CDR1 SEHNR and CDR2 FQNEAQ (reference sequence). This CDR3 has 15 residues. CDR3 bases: TGTGCCAGCAGCTTAGTGGTGGGGTTCCAAGAGACCCAGTACTTC. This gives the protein CASSLVVGFQETQYF.

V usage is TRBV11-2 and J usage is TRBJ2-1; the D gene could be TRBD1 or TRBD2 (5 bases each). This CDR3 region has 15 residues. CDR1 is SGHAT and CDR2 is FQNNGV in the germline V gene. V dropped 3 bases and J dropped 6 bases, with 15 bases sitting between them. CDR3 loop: CASSFGDPGSNEQFF. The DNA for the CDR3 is TGTGCCAGCAGCTTCGGGGACCCGGGGAGCAATGAGCAGTTCTTC.

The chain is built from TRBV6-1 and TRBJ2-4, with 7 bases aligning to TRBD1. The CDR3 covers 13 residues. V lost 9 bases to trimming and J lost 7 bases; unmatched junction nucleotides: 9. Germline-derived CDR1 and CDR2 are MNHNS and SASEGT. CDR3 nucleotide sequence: TGTGCCAGTTCTACAGGGGTTGGCAACATTCAGTACTTC. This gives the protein CASSTGVGNIQYF.

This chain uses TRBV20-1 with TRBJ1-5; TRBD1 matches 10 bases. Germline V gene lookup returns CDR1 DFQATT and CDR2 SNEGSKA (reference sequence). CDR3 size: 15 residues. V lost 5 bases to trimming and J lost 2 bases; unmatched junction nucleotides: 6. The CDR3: CSALPTGGGNQPQHF. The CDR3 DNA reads TGCAGTGCTTTACCGACAGGGGGCGGCAATCAGCCCCAGCATTTT.

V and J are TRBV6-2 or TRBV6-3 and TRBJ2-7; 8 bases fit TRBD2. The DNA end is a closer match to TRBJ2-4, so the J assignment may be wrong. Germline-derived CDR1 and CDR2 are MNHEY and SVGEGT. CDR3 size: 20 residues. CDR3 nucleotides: TGTGCCAGCAGTTACTCCCTATCTAACGGGAGGGCCGGATCCCCCAACATTCAGTACTTC. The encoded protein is CASSYSLSNGRAGSPNIQYF.

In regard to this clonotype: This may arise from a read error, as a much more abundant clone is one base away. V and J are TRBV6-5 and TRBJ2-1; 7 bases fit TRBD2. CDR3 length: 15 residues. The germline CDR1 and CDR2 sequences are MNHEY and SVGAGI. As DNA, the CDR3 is TGTACCAGCAGTTCCGGGAGGCATGATTACAATGAGCAGTTCTTC. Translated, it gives CTSSSGRHDYNEQFF.

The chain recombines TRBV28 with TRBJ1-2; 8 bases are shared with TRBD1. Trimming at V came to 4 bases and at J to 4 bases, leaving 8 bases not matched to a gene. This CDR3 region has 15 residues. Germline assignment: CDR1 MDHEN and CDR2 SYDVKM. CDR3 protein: CASSSRGRRGYGYTF. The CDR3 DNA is TGTGCCAGCAGTTCCAGGGGGCGCCGGGGCTATGGCTACACCTTC.

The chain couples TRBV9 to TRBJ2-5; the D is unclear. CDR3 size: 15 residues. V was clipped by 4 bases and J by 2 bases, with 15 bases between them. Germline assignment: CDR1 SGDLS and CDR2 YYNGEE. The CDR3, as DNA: TGTGCCAGCAGCCCGTTCCAAGCTCCGCAAGAGACCCAGTACTTC. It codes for CASSPFQAPQETQYF.

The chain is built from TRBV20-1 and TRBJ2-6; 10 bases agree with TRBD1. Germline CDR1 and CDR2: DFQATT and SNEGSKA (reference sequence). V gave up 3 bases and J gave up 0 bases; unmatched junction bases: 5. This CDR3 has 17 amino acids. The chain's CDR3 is CSASRTGGLSGANVLTF. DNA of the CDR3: TGCAGTGCTAGCCGGACAGGGGGGCTCTCTGGGGCCAACGTCCTGACTTTC.

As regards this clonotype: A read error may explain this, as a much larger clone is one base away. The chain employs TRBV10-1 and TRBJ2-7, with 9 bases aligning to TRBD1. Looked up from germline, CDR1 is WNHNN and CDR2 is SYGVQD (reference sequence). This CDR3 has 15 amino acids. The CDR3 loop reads CASSEGTGINDEQDF. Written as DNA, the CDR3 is TGCGCCAGCAGTGAAGGGACAGGGATTAACGACGAGCAGGACTTC.

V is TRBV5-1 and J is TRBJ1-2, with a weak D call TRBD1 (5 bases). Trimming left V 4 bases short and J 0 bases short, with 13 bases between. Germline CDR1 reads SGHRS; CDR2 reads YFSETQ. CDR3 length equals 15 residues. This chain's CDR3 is CASSPEQTANYGYTF. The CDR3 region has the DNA TGCGCCAGCAGCCCTGAACAGACAGCTAACTATGGCTACACCTTC.

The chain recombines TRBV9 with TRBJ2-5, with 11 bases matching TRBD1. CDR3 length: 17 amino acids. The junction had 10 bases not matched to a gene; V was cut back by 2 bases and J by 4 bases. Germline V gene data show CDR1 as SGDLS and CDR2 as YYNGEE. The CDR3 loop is CASSVPRPDRGLETQYF. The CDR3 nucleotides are TGTGCCAGCAGCGTCCCCCGACCGGACAGGGGGCTAGAGACCCAGTACTTC.